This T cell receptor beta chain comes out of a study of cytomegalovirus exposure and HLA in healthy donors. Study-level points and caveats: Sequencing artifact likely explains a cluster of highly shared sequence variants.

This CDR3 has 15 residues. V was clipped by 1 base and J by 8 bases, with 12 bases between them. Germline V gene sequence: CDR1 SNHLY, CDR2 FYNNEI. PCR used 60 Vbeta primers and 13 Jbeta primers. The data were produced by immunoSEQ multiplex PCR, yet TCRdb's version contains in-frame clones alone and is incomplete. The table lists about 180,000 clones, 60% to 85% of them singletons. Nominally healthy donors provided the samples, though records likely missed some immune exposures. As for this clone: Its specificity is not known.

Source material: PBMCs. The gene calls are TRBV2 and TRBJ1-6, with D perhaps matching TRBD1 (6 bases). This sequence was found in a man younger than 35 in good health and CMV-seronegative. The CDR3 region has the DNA TGTGCCAGCAGTGAAGACCAGGGGAGGGATTCACCCCTCCACTTT. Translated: CASSEDQGRDSPLHF.